This T cell receptor beta chain was documented in a study of T cells in narcolepsy. This clone was recorded only once. The antigen remains undetermined. The method was immunoSEQ multiplex PCR; TCRdb's version includes in-frame clones alone and lacks a portion of them. The sample holds about 26,000 clones, approximately 77% seen once. Findings of the study overall: Reportedly, autoreactive clonotypes were serially detected in patients' blood but not controls'.

The length of the CDR3 is 15 residues. Per germline, CDR1 MGHDK and CDR2 SYGVNS. The germline V and J ends were trimmed by 7 bases and 3 bases, with 17 bases remaining between them. The V call is TRBV25-1, the J call TRBJ2-3; maybe TRBD2 (6 bases). The TCR comes from a human donor in good health. The source material was memory (CD45RA-) CD4+ T cells from blood. CDR3 sequence (DNA): TGTGCCAGCACCCCTGGGGGGTTTGGGACAGATACGCAGTATTTT. Amino acids: CASTPGGFGTDTQYF.